Listed here are 26 T cell receptor beta chains from one sample, sequenced in a study of T cell changes during pregnancy in multiple sclerosis (dated by TCRdb to the late 2010s). The library was produced with the immunoSEQ multiplex PCR assay. TCRdb stores this immuneACCESS table with in-frame sequences only. Part of the clones is absent; in the studies checked, under half of the shortfall reflects unresolved V genes, and no reason is known for the rest. This sample comprises 55,000 to 85,000 clones, just under 95% of them detected only once. In total, the top ten clones hold 2% of the sample. The sequencing used peripheral blood, collected in the second trimester of pregnancy. The receptor source for this set is a female donor with multiple sclerosis, enrolled in a pregnancy study.

V gene TRBV27 combines with J gene TRBJ1-1, with 8 positions matching TRBD1. J lost 2 bases, V lost 5 bases, and 4 bases had no gene match. The CDR3 has 14 residues. From germline, CDR1 is MNHEY and CDR2 SMNVEV (reference sequence). The CDR3 bases are TGTGCCAGCAGTCACGACAGGGGAAACACTGAAGCTTTCTTT. It yields the protein CASSHDRGNTEAFF.

This clone was observed once. This chain connects TRBV5-1 to TRBJ2-3; 7 bases fit TRBD2. V lost 3 bases and J lost 2; bases outside the gene matches: 3. Per the germline V gene, CDR1 is SGHRS and CDR2 is YFSETQ. CDR3 length: 14 amino acids. The CDR3 spells CASSSSGNTDTQYF. The CDR3 nucleotides are TGCGCCAGCAGCTCGAGCGGGAACACAGATACGCAGTATTTT. Drawing the rest from reference TRBV5-1 and TRBJ2-3, the complete variable domain is KAGVTQTPRYLIKTRGQQVTLSCSPISGHRSVSWYQQTPGQGLQFLFEYFSETQRNKGNFPGRFSGRQFSNSRSEMNVSTLELGDSALYLCASSSSGNTDTQYFGPGTRLTVL.

The chain combines TRBV7-3 with TRBJ1-6, with unresolved D. The germline V gene encodes CDR1 SGHTA and CDR2 FQGTGA. The V gene lost 4 bases and the J gene lost 7 bases, with 8 bases spanning the gap. CDR3 length: 13 amino acids. For the CDR3, the DNA is TGTGCCAGCAGCTACGATAGAAATTCACCCCTCCACTTT. It yields the protein CASSYDRNSPLHF. Together with reference TRBV7-3 and TRBJ1-6, the CDR3 gives the full variable domain: GAGVSQTPSNKVTEKGKYVELRCDPISGHTALYWYRQSLGQGPEFLIYFQGTGAADDSGLPNDRFFAVRPEGSVSTLKIQRTERGDSAVYLCASSYDRNSPLHFGNGTRLTVT.

This clone was counted once. The genes are TRBV27 and TRBJ2-3; TRBD2 agrees at 8 bases. There are 16 residues in the CDR3. The J segment lost 2 bases and the V segment lost 3 bases, leaving 7 bases of the junction unmatched. From germline, CDR1 is MNHEY and CDR2 SMNVEV (reference sequence). This CDR3 is CASSFLLAGNTDTQYF. DNA for the CDR3: TGTGCCAGCAGTTTTTTGCTAGCGGGCAACACAGATACGCAGTATTTT.

V is TRBV5-1 and J is TRBJ2-1; 8 bases match TRBD2. Trimming cost V 2 bases and J 5 bases; bases outside gene matches: 6. Germline V gene data show CDR1 as SGHRS and CDR2 as YFSETQ. The CDR3 has 15 amino acids. Written as DNA, the CDR3 is TGCGCCAGCAGCTTAGATAGCGGGACTAACAATGAGCAGTTCTTC. Its protein product is CASSLDSGTNNEQFF.

This clone occurred a few times. This sequence joins TRBV28 and TRBJ2-1; D is unresolved. The CDR3 contains 11 residues. Germline CDR1 is MDHEN and CDR2 is SYDVKM. With 6 bases removed from V and 4 bases from J, the gap between germline ends came to 4 bases. The CDR3 nucleotides read TGTGCCAGCAGCCCATACAATGAGCAGTTCTTC. Translated: CASSPYNEQFF.

The rearrangement links TRBV7-3 to TRBJ2-5, with D perhaps matching TRBD1 (6 bases). The CDR3 has 14 residues. Germline V gene sequence: CDR1 SGHTA, CDR2 FQGTGA. V was shortened by 5 bases and J by 3 bases, with 13 bases between the two germline ends. The CDR3 coding sequence is TGTGCCAGCAGCCCATGGCCAGGGGAAGAGACCCAGTACTTC. Encoded protein: CASSPWPGEETQYF.

CDR3 coding DNA: TGTGCCAGCAGCTCGCGCGGGGACCCCTACAATGAGCAGTTCTTC. It codes for CASSSRGDPYNEQFF. The chain recombines TRBV7-3 with TRBJ2-1; possibly TRBD2 for D (6 bases). This CDR3 is 15 amino acids long. V gave up 4 bases and J gave up 2 bases, with 12 bases separating them. CDR1 is SGHTA, CDR2 FQGTGA, per germline.

This chain joins TRBV15 and TRBJ2-2; D is perhaps TRBD1 (6 bases). Germline lookup yields CDR1 LNHNV and CDR2 YYDKDF (reference sequence). CDR3 length: 14 residues. V lost 2 bases, J lost 6 bases, and 10 bases lay in between. The CDR3 nucleotides read TGTGCCACCAGCAGAAACAGGGCGGCCGGGGAGCTGTTTTTT. Protein sequence: CATSRNRAAGELFF.

The chain recombines TRBV23-1 with TRBJ2-7, with D perhaps TRBD1 (7 bases). TRBV23-1 has ORF status, its function being uncertain. Trimming cost V 9 bases and J 4 bases, with 19 bases left between them. The CDR3 has 14 residues. The CDR3 here is CASPPGGKRYEQYF. For the CDR3, the DNA is TGCGCCAGTCCACCAGGGGGGAAAAGGTACGAGCAGTACTTC.

The chain has TRBV4-1 and TRBJ2-7, with 10 bases identical to TRBD2. CDR3 length: 16 amino acids. V was pared by 2 bases and J by 8 bases, with 12 bases of the junction left unmatched. Germline V gene lookup returns CDR1 MGHRA and CDR2 YSYEKL. The CDR3 DNA is TGCGCCAGCAGCCAAAATCAGCGGGGGGGCAAATCGAAGCAGTACTTC. Translation gives CASSQNQRGGKSKQYF.

This clone was found once. V and J are TRBV5-5 and TRBJ1-5, with 7 nucleotides matching TRBD1. This CDR3 is 17 amino acids long. CDR1 and CDR2 (germline): SGHKS, YYEKEE (reference sequence). The V gene end was trimmed by 0 bases and the J gene end by 0 bases; junction bases not matched to a gene: 6. CDR3 nucleotides: TGTGCCAGCAGCTTGGCCCCGGGACAGTCTAGCAATCAGCCCCAGCATTTT. Encoded protein: CASSLAPGQSSNQPQHF.

Remarks on this clone: At the DNA level, this CDR3 is encoded by other sequences in the same sample as well. V is TRBV5-1 and J is TRBJ2-7, with 11 bases that match TRBD2. The ends lost 0 bases at V and 7 bases at J; junction bases unmatched: 6. Germline V gene data show CDR1 as SGHRS and CDR2 as YFSETQ. This CDR3 has 15 residues. CDR3 region: CASSLGTSGSYEQYF. The DNA for the CDR3 is TGCGCCAGCAGCTTGGGAACTAGCGGGAGTTATGAGCAGTACTTC.

V is TRBV6-7 and J is TRBJ2-2; perhaps TRBD1 as D (5 bases). TRBV6-7 is classed as an ORF, of uncertain function. The CDR3 extends over 12 amino acids. Deletions cut 8 bases from V and 3 bases from J, with 7 bases between. The CDR3 DNA sequence: TGTGCCAGCGAAGGGGACACCGGGGAGCTGTTTTTT. This translates into CASEGDTGELFF.

This clone is classed as medium-sized. This chain uses TRBV7-6 with TRBJ2-4; D remains unclear. V dropped 0 bases and J dropped 5 bases, with 8 bases sitting between them. This CDR3 has 14 residues. Per germline, CDR1 SGHVS and CDR2 FNYEAQ. CDR3 nucleotides: TGTGCCAGCAGCTTAGCGCCCGAGGAAAACATTCAGTACTTC. Translation: CASSLAPEENIQYF. Full variable domain (outside the CDR3, taken from reference TRBV7-6 and TRBJ2-4): GAGVSQSPRYKVTKRGQDVALRCDPISGHVSLYWYRQALGQGPEFLTYFNYEAQQDKSGLPNDRFSAERPEGSISTLTIQRTEQRDSAMYRCASSLAPEENIQYFGAGTRLSVL.

The gene calls are TRBV27 and TRBJ1-5; 9 positions agree with TRBD1. Germline V CDR1 and CDR2: MNHEY, SMNVEV (reference sequence). V lost 2 bases, J lost 0 bases, and 2 bases stayed unmatched. The CDR3 spans 16 residues. Here the CDR3 reads CASSLKGQGSNQPQHF. The CDR3 nucleotides read TGTGCCAGCAGTTTAAAGGGACAGGGTAGCAATCAGCCCCAGCATTTT.

This chain connects TRBV6-1 to TRBJ2-7; TRBD2 agrees at 10 bases. V shed 5 bases and J 5 bases; nucleotides not matched to a gene: 6. Germline loops: CDR1 MNHNS, CDR2 SASEGT. The CDR3 runs to 14 residues. CDR3 in amino acids: CASSSGRASDEQYF. The CDR3, as DNA: TGTGCCAGCAGTAGCGGGAGGGCCTCTGACGAGCAGTACTTC.

J is TRBJ1-1 and V is TRBV28, with 7 bases fitting TRBD1. Trimming cost V 4 bases and J 4 bases; bases outside gene matches: 9. The CDR3 loop spans 15 amino acids. Germline CDR1 is MDHEN and CDR2 is SYDVKM. CDR3 sequence (DNA): TGTGCCAGCAGTTCCCAGAGCCGGGACAGCACTGAAGCTTTCTTT. Amino acids: CASSSQSRDSTEAFF.

V gene TRBV2 combines with J gene TRBJ2-7; D remains unclear. The V gene lost 2 bases and the J gene lost 5 bases, with 10 bases spanning the gap. The germline gives CDR1 SNHLY, CDR2 FYNNEI. The CDR3 loop spans 13 amino acids. The CDR3 bases are TGTGCCAGCAGTGAATATCGGGTCGACGAGCAGTACTTC. Its protein is CASSEYRVDEQYF.

This sequence joins TRBV7-8 and TRBJ2-7; TRBD2 agrees at 13 bases. The V and J ends lost 5 bases and 0 bases, in that order; junction bases with no gene match: 4. Germline V CDR1 and CDR2: SGHVS, FQNEAQ. This CDR3 spans 16 amino acids. The CDR3 here is CASSRGTSGVSYEQYF. In nucleotides, the CDR3 is TGTGCCAGCAGCCGAGGGACTAGCGGGGTCTCCTACGAGCAGTACTTC.

This rearrangement joins TRBV19 to TRBJ1-4; D might be TRBD1 (6 bases). This CDR3 is built from 14 residues. V gave up 5 bases and J gave up 6 bases, with 13 bases separating them. In germline, CDR1 is LNHDA, CDR2 SQIVND (reference sequence). The DNA of the CDR3 is TGTGCCAGTAGTCCGTCAGAGGGGGATGAAAAACTGTTTTTT. Protein: CASSPSEGDEKLFF. Looking up the rest from reference TRBV19 and TRBJ1-4 gives the full variable domain: DGGITQSPKYLFRKEGQNVTLSCEQNLNHDAMYWYRQDPGQGLRLIYYSQIVNDFQKGDIAEGYSVSREKKESFPLTVTSAQKNPTAFYLCASSPSEGDEKLFFGSGTQLSVL.

This chain joins TRBV11-2 and TRBJ2-5, with TRBD2 matching 8 bases. The CDR3 runs to 15 residues. CDR1 is SGHAT and CDR2 is FQNNGV in the germline V gene. The J segment lost 5 bases and the V segment lost 1 base, leaving 6 bases of the junction unmatched. The CDR3 DNA reads TGTGCCAGCAGCTTAGCGGGAGGGAGCCTGGAGACCCAGTACTTC. It codes for CASSLAGGSLETQYF.

This clone appeared once. The chain has TRBV7-8 and TRBJ2-7, with D possibly matching TRBD1 (5 bases). Per the germline V gene, CDR1 is SGHVS and CDR2 is FQNEAQ. V lost 7 bases, J lost 6 bases, and 16 bases lay in between. The CDR3 consists of 13 residues. The CDR3 nucleotides are TGTGCCAGCAATGGGCAGGGCAGGAGCGAGCAGTACTTC. This translates into CASNGQGRSEQYF.

The rearrangement links TRBV15 to TRBJ1-5; possible D gene TRBD1, 6 bases. The V end was cut by 5 bases, the J end by 7 bases, with 18 bases between. CDR1 LNHNV and CDR2 YYDKDF come from the germline V gene (reference sequence). The CDR3 covers 15 residues. CDR3 DNA sequence: TGTGCCACCAGCCGACAGACAGGCCTTGGACAGCCCCAGCATTTT. Translating gives CATSRQTGLGQPQHF.

The genes are TRBV5-4 and TRBJ2-5, with 7 nucleotides matching TRBD1. V shed 0 bases, J shed 1 base, and the junction held 3 bases outside the gene matches. This CDR3 contains 15 residues. The V gene's germline CDR1 is SGHNT and CDR2 YYREEE (reference sequence). The CDR3 DNA reads as TGTGCCAGCAGCTTGGCAGGGGGACCCCAAGAGACCCAGTACTTC. It yields the protein CASSLAGGPQETQYF.

The CDR3 sequence: CASRITGTGSREQYF. CDR3 DNA: TGTGCCAGCAGAATAACCGGGACAGGGTCTCGCGAGCAGTACTTC. This chain links TRBV7-2 with TRBJ2-7; the match to TRBD1 covers 9 bases. CDR3 length equals 15 residues. Per the germline V gene, CDR1 is SGHTA and CDR2 is FQGNSA. J lost 6 bases, V lost 6 bases, and 12 bases had no gene match.